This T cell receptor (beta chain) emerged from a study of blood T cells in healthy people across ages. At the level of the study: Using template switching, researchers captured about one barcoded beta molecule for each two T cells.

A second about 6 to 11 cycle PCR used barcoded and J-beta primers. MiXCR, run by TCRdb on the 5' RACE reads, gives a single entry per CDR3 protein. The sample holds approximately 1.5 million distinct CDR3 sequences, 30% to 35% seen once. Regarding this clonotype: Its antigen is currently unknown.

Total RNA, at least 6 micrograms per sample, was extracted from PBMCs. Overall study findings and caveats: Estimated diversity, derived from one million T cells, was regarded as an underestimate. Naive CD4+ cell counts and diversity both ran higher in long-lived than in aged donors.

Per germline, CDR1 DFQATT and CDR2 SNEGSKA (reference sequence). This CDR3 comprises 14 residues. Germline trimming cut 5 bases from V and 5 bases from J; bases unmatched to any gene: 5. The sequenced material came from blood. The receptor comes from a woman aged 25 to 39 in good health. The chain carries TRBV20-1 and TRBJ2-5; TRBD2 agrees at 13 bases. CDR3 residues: CSAFLLAGGETQYF. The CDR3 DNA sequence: TGCAGTGCTTTCCTACTAGCGGGGGGGGAGACCCAGTACTTC.